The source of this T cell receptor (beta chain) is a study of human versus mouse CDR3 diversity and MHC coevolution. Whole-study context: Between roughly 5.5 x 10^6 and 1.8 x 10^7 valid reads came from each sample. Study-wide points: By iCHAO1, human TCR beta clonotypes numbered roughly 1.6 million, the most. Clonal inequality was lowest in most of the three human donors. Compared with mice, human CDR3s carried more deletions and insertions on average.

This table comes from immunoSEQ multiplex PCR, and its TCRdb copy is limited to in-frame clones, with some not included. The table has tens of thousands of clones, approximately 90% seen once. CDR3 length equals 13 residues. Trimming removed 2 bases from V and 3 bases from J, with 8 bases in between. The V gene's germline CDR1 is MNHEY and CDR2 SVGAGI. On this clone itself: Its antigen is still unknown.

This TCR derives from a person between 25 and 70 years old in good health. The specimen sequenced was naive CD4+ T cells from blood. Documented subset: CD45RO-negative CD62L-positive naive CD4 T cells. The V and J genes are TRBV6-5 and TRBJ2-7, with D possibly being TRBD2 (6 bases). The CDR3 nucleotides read TGTGCCAGCAGTTACCGGGGAGGCTACGAGCAGTACTTC. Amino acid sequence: CASSYRGGYEQYF.